Sequencing of this T cell receptor (beta chain) was carried out in a study of control samples from healthy donors and cancer patients. V lost 3 bases and J lost 3, with 15 bases in between. Germline lookup yields CDR1 SQVTM and CDR2 ANQGSEA. CDR3 length equals 14 residues. Profiled with immunoSEQ multiplex PCR; TCRdb holds only in-frame clones, not every one. The sample records 99,000 or so clones, about 80% being singletons. The receptor was isolated from a woman in her fifties or sixties in good health. Sequencing input: blood. The chain uses TRBV29-1 and TRBJ2-7, with D perhaps matching TRBD1 (6 bases). CDR3 nucleotide sequence: TGCAGCGTTGACACAGGGAGCAGAGGCTACGAGCAGTACTTC. It translates to CSVDTGSRGYEQYF.